The clone carrying this T cell receptor (beta chain) was counted only a few times. The data belong to a study of blood T cell repertoires in COVID-19. This CDR3 has 13 residues. The V gene's germline CDR1 is SGHKS and CDR2 YYEKEE (reference sequence). Between the trimmed V and J ends, which lost 5 bases and 5 bases, there was a span of 10 bases. Here immunoSEQ multiplex PCR was the method, and the copy in TCRdb shows in-frame clones only, minus some. The data hold 200,000 to 300,000 clones, with around 92% observed a single time. The source of this sequence is a young adult with COVID-19, enrolled during active disease. The chain employs TRBV5-5 and TRBJ1-4; D gene uncertain. The sequenced sample consisted of peripheral blood. The CDR3 loop reads CASRLDGNEKLFF. The DNA for the CDR3 is TGTGCCAGCAGACTCGACGGGAATGAAAAACTGTTTTTT.